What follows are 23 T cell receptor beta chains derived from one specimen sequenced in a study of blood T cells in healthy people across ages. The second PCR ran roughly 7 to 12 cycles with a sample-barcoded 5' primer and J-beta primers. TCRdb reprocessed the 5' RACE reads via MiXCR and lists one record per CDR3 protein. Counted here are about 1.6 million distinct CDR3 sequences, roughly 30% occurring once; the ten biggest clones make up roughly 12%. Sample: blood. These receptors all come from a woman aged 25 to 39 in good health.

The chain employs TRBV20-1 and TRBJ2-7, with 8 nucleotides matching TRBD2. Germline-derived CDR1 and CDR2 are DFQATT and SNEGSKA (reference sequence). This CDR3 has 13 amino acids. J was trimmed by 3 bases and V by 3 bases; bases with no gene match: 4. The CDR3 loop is CSARVSGSYEQYF. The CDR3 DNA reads TGCAGTGCTAGGGTGAGCGGGAGCTACGAGCAGTACTTC.

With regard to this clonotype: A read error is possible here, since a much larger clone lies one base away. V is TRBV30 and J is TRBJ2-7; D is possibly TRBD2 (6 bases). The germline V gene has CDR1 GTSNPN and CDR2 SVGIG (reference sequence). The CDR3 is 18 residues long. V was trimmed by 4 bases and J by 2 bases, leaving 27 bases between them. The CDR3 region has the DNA TGTGCCTGGAATGACGGGGCGGGACGATCCTCCCACCCCTACGAGCAGTACTTC. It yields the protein CAWNDGAGRSSHPYEQYF.

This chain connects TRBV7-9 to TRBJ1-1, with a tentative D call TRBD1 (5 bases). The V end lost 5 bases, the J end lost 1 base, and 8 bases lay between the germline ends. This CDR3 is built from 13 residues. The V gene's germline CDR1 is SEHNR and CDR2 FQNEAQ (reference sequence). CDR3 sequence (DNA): TGTGCCAGCAGCGGGGGTTGGAACACTGAAGCTTTCTTT. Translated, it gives CASSGGWNTEAFF.

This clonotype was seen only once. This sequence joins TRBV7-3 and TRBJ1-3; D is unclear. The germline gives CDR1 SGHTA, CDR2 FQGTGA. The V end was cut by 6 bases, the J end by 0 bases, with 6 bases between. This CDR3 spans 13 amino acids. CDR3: CASSASSGNTIYF. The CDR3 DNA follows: TGTGCCAGCAGTGCCAGCTCTGGAAACACCATATATTTT. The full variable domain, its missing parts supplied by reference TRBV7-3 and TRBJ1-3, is GAGVSQTPSNKVTEKGKYVELRCDPISGHTALYWYRQSLGQGPEFLIYFQGTGAADDSGLPNDRFFAVRPEGSVSTLKIQRTERGDSAVYLCASSASSGNTIYFGEGSWLTVV.

The CDR3 region has the DNA TGTGCCACCAGCAGAGGTCAGGGGGACACTGAAGCTTTCTTT. Its translation is CATSRGQGDTEAFF. The chain joins TRBV15 to TRBJ1-1, with TRBD1 matching 7 bases. The CDR3 sequence is 14 residues long. V shed 1 base and J 3 bases; nucleotides not matched to a gene: 2. Germline lookup yields CDR1 LNHNV and CDR2 YYDKDF (reference sequence).

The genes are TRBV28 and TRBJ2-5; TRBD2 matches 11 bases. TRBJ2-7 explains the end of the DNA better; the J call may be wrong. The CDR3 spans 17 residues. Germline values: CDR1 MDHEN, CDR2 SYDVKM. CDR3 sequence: CASSSTLAGGPWSEQYF. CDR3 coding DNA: TGTGCCAGCAGTTCCACGTTAGCGGGAGGGCCATGGTCCGAGCAGTACTTC.

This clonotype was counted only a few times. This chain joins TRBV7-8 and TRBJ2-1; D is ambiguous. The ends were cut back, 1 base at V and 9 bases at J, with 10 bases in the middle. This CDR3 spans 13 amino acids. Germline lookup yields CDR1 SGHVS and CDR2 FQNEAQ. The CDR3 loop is CASSLGVMGEQFF. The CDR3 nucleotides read TGTGCCAGCAGCTTAGGAGTTATGGGTGAGCAGTTCTTC.

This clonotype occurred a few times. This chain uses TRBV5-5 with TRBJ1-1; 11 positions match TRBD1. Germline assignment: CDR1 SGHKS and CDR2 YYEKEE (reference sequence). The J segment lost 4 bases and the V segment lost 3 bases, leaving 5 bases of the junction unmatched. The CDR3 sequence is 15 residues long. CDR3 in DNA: TGTGCCAGCAGCTGGGGGGACAGGGGGAGCACTGAAGCTTTCTTT. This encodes CASSWGDRGSTEAFF.

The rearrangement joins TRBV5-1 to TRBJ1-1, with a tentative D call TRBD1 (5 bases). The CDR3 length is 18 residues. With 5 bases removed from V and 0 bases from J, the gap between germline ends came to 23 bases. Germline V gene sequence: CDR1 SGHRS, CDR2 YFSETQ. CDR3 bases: TGCGCCAGCAGGTCTACGTCGCATGCGGGGGACGTGAACACTGAAGCTTTCTTT. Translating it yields CASRSTSHAGDVNTEAFF.

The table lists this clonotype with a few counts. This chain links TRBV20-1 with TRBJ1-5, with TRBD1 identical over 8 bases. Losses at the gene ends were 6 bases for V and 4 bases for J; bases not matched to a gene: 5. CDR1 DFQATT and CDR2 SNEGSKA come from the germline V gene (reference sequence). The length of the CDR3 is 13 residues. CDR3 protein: CSAADRENQPQHF. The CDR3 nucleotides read TGCAGTGCCGCGGACAGGGAAAATCAGCCCCAGCATTTT.

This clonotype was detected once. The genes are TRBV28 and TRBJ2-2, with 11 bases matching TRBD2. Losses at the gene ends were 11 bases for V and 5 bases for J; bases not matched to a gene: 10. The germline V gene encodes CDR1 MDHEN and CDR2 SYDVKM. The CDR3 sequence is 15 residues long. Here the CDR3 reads CARTSTSGRTGELFF. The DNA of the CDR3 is TGTGCCCGCACCTCAACTAGCGGGAGAACCGGGGAGCTGTTTTTT.

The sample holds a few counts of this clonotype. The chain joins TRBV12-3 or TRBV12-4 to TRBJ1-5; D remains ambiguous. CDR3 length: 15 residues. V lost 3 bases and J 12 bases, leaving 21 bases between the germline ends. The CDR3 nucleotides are TGTGCCAGCAGTTTGAAGGAGGGCCTCTGGCCTCGCCAGCATTTT. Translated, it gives CASSLKEGLWPRQHF.

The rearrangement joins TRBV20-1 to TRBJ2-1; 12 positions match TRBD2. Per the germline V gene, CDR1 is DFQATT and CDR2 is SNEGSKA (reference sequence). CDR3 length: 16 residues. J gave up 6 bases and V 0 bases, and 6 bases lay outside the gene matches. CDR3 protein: CSARDQTSGSRNEQFF. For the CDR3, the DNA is TGCAGTGCTAGAGACCAGACTAGCGGGAGTCGCAATGAGCAGTTCTTC.

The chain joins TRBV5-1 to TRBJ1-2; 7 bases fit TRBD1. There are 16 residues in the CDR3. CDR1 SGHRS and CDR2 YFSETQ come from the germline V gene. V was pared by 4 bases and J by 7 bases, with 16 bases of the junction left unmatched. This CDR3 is CASSVNNGQERGGYTF. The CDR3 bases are TGCGCCAGCAGCGTGAATAATGGACAGGAACGTGGTGGCTACACCTTC.

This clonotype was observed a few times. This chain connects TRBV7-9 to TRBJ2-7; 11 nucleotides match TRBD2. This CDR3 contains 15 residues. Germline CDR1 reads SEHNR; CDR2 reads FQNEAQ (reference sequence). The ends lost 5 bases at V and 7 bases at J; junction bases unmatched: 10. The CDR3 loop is CASSEPGLAAREQYF. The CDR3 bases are TGTGCCAGCAGCGAGCCGGGACTAGCGGCGAGGGAGCAGTACTTC. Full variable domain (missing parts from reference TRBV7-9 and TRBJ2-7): DTGVSQNPRHKITKRGQNVTFRCDPISEHNRLYWYRQTLGQGPEFLTYFQNEAQLEKSRLLSDRFSAERPKGSFSTLEIQRTEQGDSAMYLCASSEPGLAAREQYFGPGTRLTVT.

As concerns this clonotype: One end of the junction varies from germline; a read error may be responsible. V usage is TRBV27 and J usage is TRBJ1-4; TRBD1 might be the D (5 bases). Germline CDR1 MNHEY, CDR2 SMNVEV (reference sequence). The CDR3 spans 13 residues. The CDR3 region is CASKSTGLEKRFF. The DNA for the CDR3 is TGTGCCAGCAAGAGCACAGGTTTGGAAAAACGGTTTTTT.

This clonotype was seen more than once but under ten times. The CDR3 region is CASSAEGVLYNEQFF. CDR3 sequence (DNA): TGTGCCAGCAGCGCAGAGGGAGTTCTCTACAATGAGCAGTTCTTC. V and J are TRBV5-6 and TRBJ2-1; D possibly corresponds to TRBD2 (5 bases). Looked up from germline, CDR1 is SGHDT and CDR2 is YYEEEE. V gave up 4 bases and J gave up 3 bases, with 14 bases separating them. CDR3 length: 15 residues.

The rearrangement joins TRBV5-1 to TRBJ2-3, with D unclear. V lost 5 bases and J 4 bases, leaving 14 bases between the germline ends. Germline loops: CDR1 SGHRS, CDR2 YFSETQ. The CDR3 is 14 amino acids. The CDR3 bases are TGCGCCAGCAGACGACTGCGAGGAGCAGATACGCAGTATTTT. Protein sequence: CASRRLRGADTQYF.

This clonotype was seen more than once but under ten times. CDR3 DNA: TGTGCCAGCAGCTTGGGATTTCGTCAGGGGCCTAACTATGGCTACACCTTC. This encodes CASSLGFRQGPNYGYTF. This chain links TRBV5-6 with TRBJ1-2; D possibly corresponds to TRBD1 (6 bases). The V gene lost 0 bases and the J gene lost 0 bases, with 15 bases spanning the gap. The CDR3 runs to 17 residues. Germline CDR1 SGHDT, CDR2 YYEEEE.

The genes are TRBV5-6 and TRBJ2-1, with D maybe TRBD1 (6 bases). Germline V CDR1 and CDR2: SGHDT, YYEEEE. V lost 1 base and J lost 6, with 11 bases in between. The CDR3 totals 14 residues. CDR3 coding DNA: TGTGCCAGCAGCTTGTTGACAGGCTGCAATGAGCAGTTCTTC. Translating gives CASSLLTGCNEQFF.

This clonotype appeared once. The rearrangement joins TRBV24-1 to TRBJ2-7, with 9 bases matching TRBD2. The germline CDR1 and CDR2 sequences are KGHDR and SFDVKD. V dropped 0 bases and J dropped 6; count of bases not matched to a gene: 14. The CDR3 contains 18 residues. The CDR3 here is CATSDLLLAGSPTLEQYF. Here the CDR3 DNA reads TGTGCCACCAGTGATTTGCTCCTAGCGGGGAGTCCGACTCTCGAGCAGTACTTC.

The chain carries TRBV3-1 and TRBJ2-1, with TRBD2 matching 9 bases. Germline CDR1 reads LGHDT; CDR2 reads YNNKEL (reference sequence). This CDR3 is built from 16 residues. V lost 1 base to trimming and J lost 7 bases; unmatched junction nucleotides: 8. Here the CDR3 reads CASSQARRGGGNEQFF. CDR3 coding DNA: TGTGCCAGCAGCCAAGCCCGGCGGGGGGGCGGGAATGAGCAGTTCTTC.

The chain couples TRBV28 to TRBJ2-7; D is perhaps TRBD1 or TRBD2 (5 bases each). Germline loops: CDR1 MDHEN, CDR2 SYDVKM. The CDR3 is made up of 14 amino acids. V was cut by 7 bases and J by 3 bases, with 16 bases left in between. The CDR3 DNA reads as TGTGCCAGCACCCAAGGGACGGGGAGCTACGAGCAGTACTTC. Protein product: CASTQGTGSYEQYF.